This T cell receptor beta chain originates from a study of OX40 agonist ivuxolimab in advanced cancers. Profiled with immunoSEQ multiplex PCR; TCRdb holds only in-frame clones, not every one. The data show roughly 69,000 clones, around 90% seen once. Notes on the study in general: The authors did not determine the antigen specificity of the expanded peripheral T cells.

The CDR3 contains 15 residues. Trimming shortened V by 4 bases and J by 6 bases, and 17 bases separated the two germline ends. Germline V gene sequence: CDR1 MRHNA, CDR2 SNTAGT. About this clone itself: Its antigen remains unidentified.

The sequence derives from an adult with an advanced solid tumor such as melanoma, head and neck, liver or kidney cancer. Here the sequenced sample was CD4+ or CD8+ T cells sorted from blood, taken in a trial of the OX40 agonist ivuxolimab. The chain has TRBV6-4 and TRBJ2-3, with a weak D call TRBD2 (6 bases). DNA of the CDR3: TGTGCCAGCAGTGTCGTGGGAGGCCTCGGGGATACGCAGTATTTT. Translation: CASSVVGGLGDTQYF.